These 29 T cell receptor beta chains share one sample of origin, sequenced in a study of read filtering for tumor transcriptome and immune sequencing. From roughly 390 ng of RNA, a library with molecular barcoded alpha/delta and beta/gamma adaptors was made. TCRdb re-derived calls from the reads in MiXCR, one entry per CDR3 protein. This sample has 49,000 or so distinct CDR3 sequences, with less than 15% found just once. What was sequenced was a population of CD138-negative cells sorted from bone marrow. The receptors shown here come from a donor aged 40 or over with multiple myeloma.

Notes on this clonotype: A read error may explain this, as a much larger clone is one base away. The V gene is TRBV6-5, the J gene TRBJ1-6; TRBD1 might be the D (5 bases). The CDR3 length is 14 residues. Germline V CDR1 and CDR2: MNHEY, SVGAGI. CDR3 DNA: TGTGCCAGCAGTGCGACCGGGACGAGGGCTGAAGCTTCCTTT. Protein product: CASSATGTRAEASF.

This clonotype was detected ten times or more. V is TRBV20-1 and J is TRBJ2-5; 9 bases align to TRBD1. V shed 6 bases, J shed 4 bases, and the junction held 9 bases outside the gene matches. This CDR3 comprises 14 residues. The germline CDR1 and CDR2 sequences are DFQATT and SNEGSKA (reference sequence). For the CDR3, the DNA is TGCAGTGCCCAAATAACGGGACAGGGAGAGACCCAGTACTTC. This encodes CSAQITGQGETQYF.

This clonotype was counted ten times or more. V gene TRBV7-3 combines with J gene TRBJ2-1, with unresolved D. Germline values: CDR1 SGHTA, CDR2 FQGTGA. The CDR3 covers 14 residues. The V end lost 4 bases, the J end lost 6 bases, and 13 bases lay between the germline ends. CDR3 sequence reads: CASSSSPGINEQFF. The CDR3 nucleotides read TGTGCCAGCAGCTCCTCCCCTGGAATCAATGAGCAGTTCTTC.

This clonotype has more than one count but fewer than ten. The chain has TRBV7-9 and TRBJ2-1, with TRBD2 identical over 13 bases. There are 16 residues in the CDR3. V shed 5 bases, J shed 8 bases, and the junction held 9 bases outside the gene matches. Germline V gene sequence: CDR1 SEHNR, CDR2 FQNEAQ (reference sequence). This CDR3 reads CASSRWTSGRVDEQFF. In DNA form, the CDR3 reads TGTGCCAGCAGCCGATGGACTAGCGGGAGAGTCGATGAGCAGTTCTTC.

This clonotype has ten or more counts. The rearrangement links TRBV6-5 to TRBJ2-3; 8 nucleotides match TRBD1. Germline lookup yields CDR1 MNHEY and CDR2 SVGAGI. The CDR3 has 15 residues. V shed 4 bases and J 5 bases; nucleotides not matched to a gene: 8. CDR3 coding DNA: TGTGCCAGCAGTTCGGACAGGGTGTTCGGAGATACGCAGTATTTT. The encoded protein is CASSSDRVFGDTQYF.

This clonotype was detected ten times or more. The chain combines TRBV12-3 or TRBV12-4 with TRBJ2-7; perhaps D is TRBD1 or TRBD2 (6 bases each). The CDR3 covers 14 residues. With 3 bases removed from V and 6 bases from J, the gap between germline ends came to 15 bases. The CDR3, as DNA: TGTGCCAGCAGTTTCGGGGGCGGGTTAACCGAGCAGTACTTC. This codes for CASSFGGGLTEQYF.

At least ten counts were recorded for this clonotype. This sequence joins TRBV9 and TRBJ2-1; 7 nucleotides match TRBD2. CDR3 length equals 15 residues. The trim removed 4 bases at V and 5 bases at J, leaving 9 bases unmatched. Germline V gene data show CDR1 as SGDLS and CDR2 as YYNGEE. CDR3 sequence reads: CASSPRSSGNNEQFF. The CDR3, as DNA: TGTGCCAGCAGCCCCCGGTCTAGCGGAAACAATGAGCAGTTCTTC.

This clonotype occurred many times. The chain links TRBV5-5 to TRBJ2-3, with 12 bases fitting TRBD1. CDR3 size: 16 residues. Unmatched junction bases numbered 5, after V lost 0 bases and J lost 6 bases. The germline V gene encodes CDR1 SGHKS and CDR2 YYEKEE (reference sequence). CDR3 DNA sequence: TGTGCCAGCAGCTTGGCCGGGACAGGGGGCTTGGATACGCAGTATTTT. Amino acid sequence: CASSLAGTGGLDTQYF.

This clonotype came up once. This CDR3 is CAWRLDPYEQYF. In DNA form, the CDR3 reads TGTGCCTGGAGACTCGATCCCTACGAGCAGTACTTC. V is TRBV30 and J is TRBJ2-7; D is undetermined. The CDR3 runs to 12 residues. Germline V gives CDR1 GTSNPN, CDR2 SVGIG (reference sequence). Trimming removed 3 bases at V and 2 bases at J, with 8 bases between.

This clonotype was counted ten times or more. This chain uses TRBV30 with TRBJ2-3; no firm D call. CDR1 and CDR2 (germline): GTSNPN, SVGIG (reference sequence). With 0 bases removed from V and 6 bases from J, the gap between germline ends came to 4 bases. The CDR3 totals 11 residues. CDR3 nucleotide sequence: TGTGCCTGGAGTGTCCGGGATACGCAGTATTTT. Protein product: CAWSVRDTQYF.

Concerning this clonotype itself: A much larger clone lies one base from this, so it may be a read error. Because the CDR3 is missing its conserved closing phenylalanine or tryptophan, this is likely a read error. This sequence joins TRBV12-3 or TRBV12-4 and TRBJ1-4; 8 bases map to TRBD1. With V trimmed by 4 bases and J by 8 bases, 6 bases remained unmatched. The length of the CDR3 is 14 residues. The CDR3, as DNA: TGTGCCAGCAGTTCAGCAGGGGGCCTGGAAAAACTGTTTTCT. This translates into CASSSAGGLEKLFS.

This clonotype was detected many times. The CDR3 bases are TGCGCCAGCAGCTCGACAGGGGATACTAATGAAAAACTGTTTTTT. Its protein is CASSSTGDTNEKLFF. The chain is built from TRBV5-1 and TRBJ1-4; 8 nucleotides match TRBD1. CDR1 and CDR2 from the germline V gene are SGHRS and YFSETQ. V lost 3 bases to trimming and J lost 2 bases; unmatched junction nucleotides: 3. The CDR3 has 15 residues.

On this clonotype: A much larger clone differs from this one at a single base, so this may be a read error. V usage is TRBV7-9 and J usage is TRBJ1-2, with TRBD1 as a possible D gene (5 bases). The CDR3 length is 13 residues. Germline lookup yields CDR1 SEHNR and CDR2 FQNEAQ (reference sequence). The germline V and J ends were trimmed by 7 bases and 3 bases, with 12 bases remaining between them. The CDR3 is CASTVRGDYGYTF. DNA of the CDR3: TGTGCCAGCACCGTGCGGGGGGACTATGGCTACACCTTC.

This clonotype was seen only a few times. This chain uses TRBV19 with TRBJ2-2; D might be TRBD1 (6 bases). Germline V gene lookup returns CDR1 LNHDA and CDR2 SQIVND (reference sequence). The CDR3 spans 14 residues. V lost 5 bases and J 5 bases, leaving 12 bases between the germline ends. The CDR3 nucleotides read TGTGCCAGTAGTCCGAAACAGGGAACCGGGGAGCTGTTTTTT. It codes for CASSPKQGTGELFF.

This clonotype occurred many times. The gene calls are TRBV5-1 and TRBJ2-3; no clear D. Germline CDR1 is SGHRS and CDR2 is YFSETQ. V lost 5 bases, J lost 2 bases, and 12 bases lay in between. The CDR3 covers 14 residues. As DNA, the CDR3 is TGCGCCAGCAGGGCCCACGACGACACAGATACGCAGTATTTT. It is translated as CASRAHDDTDTQYF. Full variable domain (outside the CDR3, taken from reference TRBV5-1 and TRBJ2-3): KAGVTQTPRYLIKTRGQQVTLSCSPISGHRSVSWYQQTPGQGLQFLFEYFSETQRNKGNFPGRFSGRQFSNSRSEMNVSTLELGDSALYLCASRAHDDTDTQYFGPGTRLTVL.

Many counts were recorded for this clonotype. V usage is TRBV6-5 and J usage is TRBJ2-4, with D perhaps TRBD1 (6 bases). This CDR3 region has 13 residues. V gave up 5 bases and J gave up 9 bases, with 14 bases separating them. Germline lookup yields CDR1 MNHEY and CDR2 SVGAGI. The CDR3 loop reads CASSKTGDRIQYF. As DNA, the CDR3 is TGTGCCAGCAGTAAGACAGGTGATCGCATTCAGTACTTC.

The sample holds a few counts of this clonotype. The V call is TRBV7-2, the J call TRBJ2-4; a possible D gene is TRBD1 (6 bases). V dropped 0 bases and J dropped 14 bases, with 11 bases sitting between them. CDR3 length equals 12 residues. CDR1 and CDR2 from the germline V gene are SGHTA and FQGNSA. CDR3 bases: TGTGCCAGCAGCTTAGCAGGGCAGGGGAAGTACTTC. Residues: CASSLAGQGKYF.

There are many counts of this clonotype. The chain joins TRBV10-3 to TRBJ2-2, with TRBD1 as a possible D gene (6 bases). CDR1 and CDR2 from the germline V gene are ENHRY and SYGVKD. Deletions cut 3 bases from V and 9 bases from J, with 14 bases between. The CDR3 has 14 amino acids. CDR3 coding DNA: TGTGCCATCAGTGACCCCGACAGGCGCCGGGAGCTGTTTTTT. Its protein is CAISDPDRRRELFF.

This clonotype was seen at least ten times. CDR3 amino acids: CASSPNTGPQETQYF. Written as DNA, the CDR3 is TGTGCCAGCTCACCAAACACAGGGCCACAAGAGACCCAGTACTTC. The chain joins TRBV18 to TRBJ2-5, with D possibly TRBD1 on 6 matching bases. Germline V gene data show CDR1 as KGHSH and CDR2 as LQKENI. V was shortened by 2 bases and J by 2 bases, with 12 bases between the two germline ends. The CDR3 length is 15 residues.

This clonotype was found many times. The chain has TRBV4-3 and TRBJ2-2; the match to TRBD2 covers 7 bases. Trimming at V came to 0 bases and at J to 8 bases, leaving 18 bases not matched to a gene. The CDR3 extends over 19 amino acids. Germline V gene sequence: CDR1 LGHNA, CDR2 YSLEER. The CDR3 sequence: CASSQDFPSGRADLGELFF. In DNA form, the CDR3 reads TGCGCCAGCAGCCAAGATTTTCCATCGGGGAGGGCCGATCTTGGGGAGCTGTTTTTT.

This clonotype was picked up many times. CDR3 DNA sequence: TGTGCCAGCAGTTCGGGAGGCGGGGACAGGGGGGCCCTCTTATACTTC. Its protein is CASSSGGGDRGALLYF. The chain recombines TRBV28 with TRBJ2-7; 11 bases align to TRBD1. Trimming removed 4 bases from V and 13 bases from J; junction bases left unmatched: 18. The V gene's germline CDR1 is MDHEN and CDR2 SYDVKM. The CDR3 runs 16 residues.

This clonotype has a handful of counts. With a much larger clone just one base away, this may be a read error. The rearrangement joins TRBV24-1 to TRBJ2-2; TRBD1 is a possible D gene (5 bases). This CDR3 has 18 residues. Germline V gives CDR1 KGHDR, CDR2 SFDVKD. V was shortened by 3 bases and J by 3 bases, with 19 bases between the two germline ends. This CDR3 reads CATSDPLVKGAHTGELFF. The CDR3 region has the DNA TGTGCCACCAGTGATCCGTTAGTCAAAGGGGCCCACACCGGGGAGCTGTTTTTT.

This clonotype was seen many times. The chain combines TRBV20-1 with TRBJ2-1, with a tentative D call TRBD2 (5 bases). The ends were cut back, 3 bases at V and 0 bases at J, with 12 bases in the middle. This CDR3 is 15 amino acids long. Germline V gene data show CDR1 as DFQATT and CDR2 as SNEGSKA (reference sequence). The CDR3 sequence: CSARRASNSYNEQFF. The CDR3 DNA is TGCAGTGCTAGGCGGGCGAGTAACTCCTACAATGAGCAGTTCTTC.

The table lists this clonotype with many counts. The gene calls are TRBV20-1 and TRBJ2-1, with 7 bases identical to TRBD2. Germline V CDR1 and CDR2: DFQATT, SNEGSKA (reference sequence). There are 13 residues in the CDR3. J was trimmed by 8 bases and V by 3 bases; bases with no gene match: 7. For the CDR3, the DNA is TGCAGTGCTAGCGGCGGGAGCTGGCATGAGCAGTTCTTC. This codes for CSASGGSWHEQFF.

This clonotype was observed many times. This chain uses TRBV3-1 with TRBJ1-1, with no clear D. Germline CDR1 LGHDT, CDR2 YNNKEL (reference sequence). The V gene lost 5 bases and the J gene lost 1 base, with 8 bases spanning the gap. CDR3 size: 13 residues. The CDR3 loop is CASSSDPNTEAFF. Here the CDR3 DNA reads TGTGCCAGCAGCTCCGACCCGAACACTGAAGCTTTCTTT.

This clonotype was detected ten times or more. The V and J genes are TRBV20-1 and TRBJ1-1; 10 nucleotides align to TRBD1. Trimming at V came to 8 bases and at J to 6 bases, leaving 3 bases not matched to a gene. Germline V gene data show CDR1 as DFQATT and CDR2 as SNEGSKA (reference sequence). This CDR3 is built from 11 residues. CDR3 amino acids: CSSGQGAEAFF. Written as DNA, the CDR3 is TGCAGTTCCGGACAGGGGGCTGAAGCTTTCTTT.

This clonotype was detected ten times or more. V is TRBV11-2 and J is TRBJ1-1; maybe TRBD1 (5 bases). CDR3 length equals 15 residues. Trimming pared 0 bases from V and 4 bases from J, leaving 12 bases between. Germline V gives CDR1 SGHAT, CDR2 FQNNGV. The CDR3 nucleotides read TGTGCCAGCAGCTTAGAGGCCAGGGTCCCCACTGAAGCTTTCTTT. Its translation: CASSLEARVPTEAFF.

The table lists this clonotype with many counts. The chain has TRBV6-5 and TRBJ2-5, with TRBD1 identical over 8 bases. The CDR3 covers 15 residues. Trimming at V came to 5 bases and at J to 4 bases, leaving 9 bases not matched to a gene. In germline, CDR1 is MNHEY, CDR2 SVGAGI. DNA for the CDR3: TGTGCCAGCAGTCGTGATCAGGGGGCTCGAGAGACCCAGTACTTC. Amino acid sequence: CASSRDQGARETQYF.

This clonotype was observed at least ten times. J is TRBJ2-1 and V is TRBV7-2; D call uncertain. This CDR3 is built from 13 residues. Germline loops: CDR1 SGHTA, CDR2 FQGNSA. Trimming left V 5 bases short and J 5 bases short, with 10 bases between. The CDR3 region has the DNA TGTGCCAGCAGCCTCGGAGCAAACAATGAGCAGTTCTTC. This translates into CASSLGANNEQFF. The variable domain in full, completed from reference TRBV7-2 and TRBJ2-1, reads GAGVSQSPSNKVTEKGKDVELRCDPISGHTALYWYRQSLGQGLEFLIYFQGNSAPDKSGLPSDRFSAERTGGSVSTLTIQRTQQEDSAVYLCASSLGANNEQFFGPGTRLTVL.